The rows below give T cell receptor beta chains drawn from one sample of a study of radiation and T cells in renal cell carcinoma. Profiled with immunoSEQ multiplex PCR; TCRdb holds only in-frame clones, not every one. The sample lists over 60,000 clones; just over 85% were seen once. The sample was blood, taken from a patient whose treatment included radiotherapy and nephrectomy. The source is a woman between 50 and 59 years old with renal cell carcinoma. The CDR3 runs from the conserved cysteine through the conserved F or W. D genes are given only for firm matches. Some rows have no size entry. The others give once, few or many, or a class for an expanded clone.

j_gene: TRBJ1-1
abundance: -
d_gene: -
v_gene: TRBV18
CDR3aa: CASSPGAGLNTEAFF
CDR3nt: TGTGCCAGCTCACCTGGGGCAGGGTTGAATACTGAAGCTTTCTTT

j_gene: TRBJ2-5
abundance: -
d_gene: -
v_gene: TRBV5-1
CDR3aa: CASSPPQETQYF
CDR3nt: TGCGCCAGCAGTCCTCCCCAAGAGACCCAGTACTTC

j_gene: TRBJ2-5
abundance: -
d_gene: -
v_gene: TRBV5-6
CDR3aa: CASSSTWEETQYF
CDR3nt: TGTGCCAGCAGCTCCACCTGGGAAGAGACCCAGTACTTC

j_gene: TRBJ1-2
abundance: -
d_gene: -
v_gene: TRBV28
CDR3aa: CASSLTGIYGYTF
CDR3nt: TGTGCCAGCAGTTTAACAGGGATCTATGGCTACACCTTC

j_gene: TRBJ1-3
abundance: -
d_gene: TRBD1
v_gene: TRBV6-1
CDR3aa: CASCDREAGNTIYF
CDR3nt: TGTGCCAGTTGCGACAGGGAGGCTGGAAACACCATATATTTT

j_gene: TRBJ2-5
abundance: -
d_gene: TRBD1
v_gene: TRBV5-1
CDR3aa: CASSPGTGSMGTQYF
CDR3nt: TGCGCCAGCAGCCCGGGGACAGGGTCCATGGGGACCCAGTACTTC

j_gene: TRBJ1-2
abundance: -
d_gene: TRBD1
v_gene: TRBV7-8
CDR3aa: CASSPWDRGSGGYTF
CDR3nt: TGTGCCAGCAGCCCATGGGACAGGGGATCGGGTGGCTACACCTTC

j_gene: TRBJ1-6
abundance: -
d_gene: -
v_gene: TRBV14
CDR3aa: CASSPLTGENSPLHF
CDR3nt: TGTGCCAGCAGCCCTCTGACGGGGGAGAATTCACCCCTCCACTTT

j_gene: TRBJ1-1
abundance: -
d_gene: -
v_gene: TRBV7-2
CDR3aa: CASSPVGGQTEAFF
CDR3nt: TGTGCCAGCAGCCCAGTGGGGGGGCAAACTGAAGCTTTCTTT

j_gene: TRBJ2-7
abundance: -
d_gene: TRBD1
v_gene: TRBV7-2
CDR3aa: CASSPAGTGYYEQYF
CDR3nt: TGTGCCAGCAGCCCAGCCGGGACAGGGTACTACGAGCAGTACTTC

j_gene: TRBJ2-1
abundance: -
d_gene: -
v_gene: TRBV14
CDR3aa: CASSQNLFDEQFF
CDR3nt: TGTGCCAGCAGCCAAAATCTATTCGATGAGCAGTTCTTC

j_gene: TRBJ2-7
abundance: -
d_gene: TRBD1
v_gene: TRBV5-6
CDR3aa: CASSWTGGYEQYF
CDR3nt: TGTGCCAGCAGCTGGACAGGGGGCTACGAGCAGTACTTC

j_gene: TRBJ1-5
abundance: once
d_gene: -
v_gene: TRBV27
CDR3aa: CASSDKPWLDNSNQPQHF
CDR3nt: TGTGCCAGCAGTGATAAGCCCTGGTTGGATAATAGCAATCAGCCCCAGCATTTT

j_gene: TRBJ2-5
abundance: -
d_gene: -
v_gene: TRBV27
CDR3aa: CASSVGQGIEETQYF
CDR3nt: TGTGCCAGCAGCGTCGGGCAGGGGATAGAAGAGACCCAGTACTTC

j_gene: TRBJ1-3
abundance: -
d_gene: -
v_gene: TRBV7-2
CDR3aa: CASSLITRSSGNTIYF
CDR3nt: TGTGCCAGCAGCTTAATCACCAGGAGCTCTGGAAACACCATATATTTT

j_gene: TRBJ2-1
abundance: -
d_gene: -
v_gene: TRBV19
CDR3aa: CASSIPRHQNEQFF
CDR3nt: TGTGCCAGTAGTATACCAAGGCATCAGAATGAGCAGTTCTTC

j_gene: TRBJ2-2
abundance: -
d_gene: TRBD2
v_gene: TRBV25-1
CDR3aa: CASSEPGGGESELFF
CDR3nt: TGTGCCAGCAGTGAACCTGGGGGGGGTGAGAGTGAGCTGTTTTTT

j_gene: TRBJ2-2
abundance: -
d_gene: -
v_gene: TRBV7-2
CDR3aa: CASSQRGGELFF
CDR3nt: TGTGCCAGCAGCCAAAGGGGCGGGGAGCTGTTTTTT

j_gene: TRBJ2-7
abundance: -
d_gene: -
v_gene: TRBV5-5
CDR3aa: CASNRAGAYEQYF
CDR3nt: TGTGCCAGCAACAGGGCGGGGGCCTACGAGCAGTACTTC

j_gene: TRBJ1-1
abundance: -
d_gene: TRBD1
v_gene: TRBV5-1
CDR3aa: CASSSNNRGFDTEAFF
CDR3nt: TGCGCCAGCAGCTCCAATAACAGGGGATTCGACACTGAAGCTTTCTTT

j_gene: TRBJ1-1
abundance: -
d_gene: TRBD1
v_gene: TRBV15
CDR3aa: CATSSTGFTDTEAFF
CDR3nt: TGTGCCACCAGCTCGACAGGGTTTACTGACACTGAAGCTTTCTTT

j_gene: TRBJ1-1
abundance: -
d_gene: -
v_gene: TRBV19
CDR3aa: CASSVPGPTDTEAFF
CDR3nt: TGTGCCAGTAGTGTGCCGGGACCGACGGACACTGAAGCTTTCTTT

j_gene: TRBJ1-2
abundance: -
d_gene: -
v_gene: TRBV7-8
CDR3aa: CASSLGTRGAYGYTF
CDR3nt: TGTGCCAGCAGCCTGGGGACTAGGGGAGCCTATGGCTACACCTTC

j_gene: TRBJ2-3
abundance: -
d_gene: TRBD1
v_gene: TRBV5-6
CDR3aa: CASSPDRVVDTQYF
CDR3nt: TGTGCCAGCAGCCCGGACAGGGTTGTAGATACGCAGTATTTT

j_gene: TRBJ2-3
abundance: -
d_gene: -
v_gene: TRBV5-1
CDR3aa: CASSLGPTDTQYF
CDR3nt: TGCGCCAGCAGCTTGGGTCCCACAGATACGCAGTATTTT

j_gene: TRBJ1-2
abundance: -
d_gene: TRBD1
v_gene: TRBV6-1
CDR3aa: CASSYGADRGGYTF
CDR3nt: TGTGCCAGCAGCTATGGGGCGGACAGGGGTGGCTACACCTTC

j_gene: TRBJ2-3
abundance: -
d_gene: -
v_gene: TRBV6-6
CDR3aa: CASRGAITDTQYF
CDR3nt: TGTGCCAGCAGAGGGGCTATCACAGATACGCAGTATTTT

j_gene: TRBJ1-1
abundance: -
d_gene: -
v_gene: TRBV27
CDR3aa: CASSPQGQLYTEAFF
CDR3nt: TGTGCCAGCAGTCCACAGGGACAATTGTACACTGAAGCTTTCTTT

j_gene: TRBJ2-2
abundance: -
d_gene: TRBD1
v_gene: TRBV5-6
CDR3aa: CASSGARDRDTGELFF
CDR3nt: TGTGCCAGCAGCGGAGCCCGGGACAGGGATACCGGGGAGCTGTTTTTT

j_gene: TRBJ2-2
abundance: many
d_gene: -
v_gene: TRBV30
CDR3aa: CAWSEGYTGELFF
CDR3nt: TGTGCCTGGAGCGAGGGGTACACCGGGGAGCTGTTTTTT

j_gene: TRBJ2-2
abundance: -
d_gene: -
v_gene: TRBV6-1
CDR3aa: CASNARLVNTGELFF
CDR3nt: TGTGCCAGCAATGCTCGACTAGTTAACACCGGGGAGCTGTTTTTT

j_gene: TRBJ2-1
abundance: -
d_gene: -
v_gene: TRBV6-1
CDR3aa: CASSSSGLGEQFF
CDR3nt: TGTGCCAGCAGTAGTTCCGGGCTAGGAGAGCAGTTCTTC

j_gene: TRBJ2-7
abundance: -
d_gene: -
v_gene: TRBV14
CDR3aa: CASSERDRAYEQYF
CDR3nt: TGTGCCAGCAGCGAAAGGGACCGAGCATACGAGCAGTACTTC

j_gene: TRBJ2-2
abundance: -
d_gene: TRBD1
v_gene: TRBV6-5
CDR3aa: CASRGDRGRIGELFF
CDR3nt: TGTGCCAGCAGGGGGGACAGGGGTCGAATCGGGGAGCTGTTTTTT

j_gene: TRBJ1-5
abundance: -
d_gene: -
v_gene: TRBV5-5
CDR3aa: CASSSHSNQPQHF
CDR3nt: TGTGCCAGCAGCTCTCACAGCAATCAGCCCCAGCATTTT

j_gene: TRBJ2-5
abundance: few
d_gene: -
v_gene: TRBV19
CDR3aa: CASSIVSGGLAQYF
CDR3nt: TGTGCCAGTAGTATCGTCTCAGGTGGGCTGGCCCAGTACTTC

j_gene: TRBJ2-7
abundance: once
d_gene: -
v_gene: TRBV16
CDR3aa: CASSQSTQGVRRHEQYF
CDR3nt: TGTGCCAGCAGCCAATCGACCCAGGGTGTAAGGCGGCACGAGCAGTACTTC

j_gene: TRBJ2-4
abundance: -
d_gene: TRBD1
v_gene: TRBV6-5
CDR3aa: CASRGTGVAKNIQYF
CDR3nt: TGTGCCAGCAGGGGGACAGGGGTGGCCAAAAACATTCAGTACTTC

j_gene: TRBJ1-5
abundance: few
d_gene: -
v_gene: TRBV10-3
CDR3aa: CAISELGPTNSNQPQHF
CDR3nt: TGTGCCATCAGTGAACTTGGGCCCACGAATAGCAATCAGCCCCAGCATTTT

j_gene: TRBJ1-2
abundance: -
d_gene: -
v_gene: TRBV28
CDR3aa: CASSFMGLTGVF
CDR3nt: TGTGCCAGCAGTTTTATGGGTTTAACAGGCGTCTTC

j_gene: TRBJ1-3
abundance: once
d_gene: -
v_gene: TRBV29-1
CDR3aa: CSVGDTRSGNTIYF
CDR3nt: TGCAGCGTTGGGGACACCCGCTCTGGAAACACCATATATTTT

j_gene: TRBJ1-3
abundance: -
d_gene: -
v_gene: TRBV19
CDR3aa: CASRIAGYSGNTIYF
CDR3nt: TGTGCCAGTAGGATAGCGGGTTACTCTGGAAACACCATATATTTT

j_gene: TRBJ2-1
abundance: -
d_gene: -
v_gene: TRBV5-4
CDR3aa: CASRTNRDSVNNEQFF
CDR3nt: TGTGCCAGCAGGACCAACCGGGACTCCGTGAACAATGAGCAGTTCTTC

j_gene: TRBJ2-7
abundance: -
d_gene: -
v_gene: TRBV23-1
CDR3aa: CANRGFPHEQYF
CDR3nt: TGCGCCAATAGGGGGTTCCCCCACGAGCAGTACTTC

j_gene: TRBJ2-7
abundance: -
d_gene: -
v_gene: TRBV9
CDR3aa: CASSSSDSSYEQYF
CDR3nt: TGTGCCAGCAGCAGTAGCGACAGCTCCTACGAGCAGTACTTC

j_gene: TRBJ2-1
abundance: -
d_gene: -
v_gene: TRBV27
CDR3aa: CASSLSGGFDYNEQFF
CDR3nt: TGTGCCAGCAGTTTATCGGGCGGTTTTGACTACAATGAGCAGTTCTTC

j_gene: TRBJ2-5
abundance: -
d_gene: -
v_gene: TRBV6-5
CDR3aa: CASRLGHVETQYF
CDR3nt: TGTGCCAGCAGGTTGGGACATGTGGAGACCCAGTACTTC